The clone carrying this T cell receptor beta chain came up a few times. The missing conserved phenylalanine or tryptophan at the end of this CDR3 makes a read error likely. Per germline, CDR1 SNHLY and CDR2 FYNNEI. CDR3 length: 15 residues. The V and J ends lost 5 bases and 0 bases respectively, with 11 bases between them. The entry originates in a study of T cells in Graves' hyperthyroidism and ophthalmopathy. The source material, RNA transcripts, was used to amplify TCR beta CDR3 regions. With the HTBI primer set, the TCR CDR3 went through a first round of RT-PCR. One entry per CDR3 protein results from TCRdb running MiXCR on the multiplex PCR reads. The sample includes 730,000 or so distinct CDR3 sequences, 18% of them seen just once.

The sequence was collected from a woman aged 45-65 years with Graves' hyperthyroidism that later progressed to Graves' ophthalmopathy. The chain employs TRBV2 and TRBJ1-3; a weak D match, TRBD1 (6 bases). The sample comprised blood. The CDR3 DNA follows: TGTGCCAGCAGTTACAGGGTCCCCTCTGGAAACACCATATATTCT. It encodes CASSYRVPSGNTIYS.